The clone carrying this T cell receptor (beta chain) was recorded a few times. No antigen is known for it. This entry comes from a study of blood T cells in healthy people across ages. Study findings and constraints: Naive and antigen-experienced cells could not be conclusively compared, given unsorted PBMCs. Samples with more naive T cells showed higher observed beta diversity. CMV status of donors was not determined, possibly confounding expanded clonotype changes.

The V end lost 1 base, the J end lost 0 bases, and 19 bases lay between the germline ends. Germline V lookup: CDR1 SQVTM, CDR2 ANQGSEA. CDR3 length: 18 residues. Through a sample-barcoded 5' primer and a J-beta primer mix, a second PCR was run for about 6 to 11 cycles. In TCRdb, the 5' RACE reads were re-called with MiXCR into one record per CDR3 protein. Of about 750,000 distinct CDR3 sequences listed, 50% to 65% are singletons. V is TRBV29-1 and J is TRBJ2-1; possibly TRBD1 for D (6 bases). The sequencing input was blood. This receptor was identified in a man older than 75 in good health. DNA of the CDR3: TGCAGCGTTGAAGTGATCACGGGACACTTCACCTCCTACAATGAGCAGTTCTTC. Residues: CSVEVITGHFTSYNEQFF.